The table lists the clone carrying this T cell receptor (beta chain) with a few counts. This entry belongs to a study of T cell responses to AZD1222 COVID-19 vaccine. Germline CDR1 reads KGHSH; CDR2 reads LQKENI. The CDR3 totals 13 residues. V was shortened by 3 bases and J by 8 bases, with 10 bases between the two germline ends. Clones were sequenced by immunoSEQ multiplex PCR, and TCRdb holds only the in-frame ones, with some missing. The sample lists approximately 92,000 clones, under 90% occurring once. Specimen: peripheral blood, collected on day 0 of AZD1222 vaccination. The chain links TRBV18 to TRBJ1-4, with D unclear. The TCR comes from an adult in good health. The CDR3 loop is CASSPGPREKLFF. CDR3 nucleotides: TGTGCCAGCTCACCGGGTCCCAGGGAAAAACTGTTTTTT.